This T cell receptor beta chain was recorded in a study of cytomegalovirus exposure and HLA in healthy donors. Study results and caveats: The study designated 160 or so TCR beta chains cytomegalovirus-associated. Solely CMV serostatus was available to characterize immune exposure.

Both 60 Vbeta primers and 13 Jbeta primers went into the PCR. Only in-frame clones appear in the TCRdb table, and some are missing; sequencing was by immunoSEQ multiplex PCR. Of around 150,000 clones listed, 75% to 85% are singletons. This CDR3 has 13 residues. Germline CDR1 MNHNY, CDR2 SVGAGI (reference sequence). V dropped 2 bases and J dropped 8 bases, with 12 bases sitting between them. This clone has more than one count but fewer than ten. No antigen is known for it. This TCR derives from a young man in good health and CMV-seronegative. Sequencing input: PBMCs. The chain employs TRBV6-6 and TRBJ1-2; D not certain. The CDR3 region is CASSYRREEGYTF. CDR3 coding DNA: TGTGCCAGCAGTTACCGCCGGGAGGAAGGCTACACCTTC.